This is a list of T cell receptor beta chains from one sample in a study of CD8 T cells in Susac syndrome. TCRdb recomputed calls from the immunoSEQ multiplex PCR reads with MiXCR, one row per CDR3 protein. The sample lists some 300,000 distinct CDR3 sequences, about 89% occurring once. The specimen sequenced was CD8+ T cells from PBMCs. The origin of the receptors is a human donor with multiple sclerosis. Both conserved end residues are trimmed from each CDR3.

>TRBJ2-7|TRBV28
ASSLSRGHDRGGYEQY
>TRBJ1-1|TRBV5-6
ASSLIVDTEAF
>TRBJ2-1|TRBV9
ASSLTFSEQF
>TRBJ1-2|TRBV7-3
ASSLVLPLMGYT
>TRBJ2-5|TRBV10-3
AISEVWERLEETQY
>TRBJ1-1|TRBV15
ATSRDIDPEAF
>TRBJ2-3|TRBV7-8
ASSLSGVGDTQY
>TRBJ2-1|TRBV20-1
SAMVTGAYRDEQF
>TRBJ1-5|TRBV7-9
ASSLAMRGKAGNQPQH
>TRBJ2-3|TRBV20-1
SARRWGQGRFRDTQY
>TRBJ2-1|TRBV11-2
ASSLEVAGDEQF
>TRBJ2-5|TRBV2
ASSESPRSQETQY
>TRBJ2-7|TRBV20-1
SARDRSYAYEQY
>TRBJ2-7|TRBV29-1
SVEYSEGQSYEQY
>TRBJ2-5|TRBV20-1
SARSDGRAERYLVETQY
>TRBJ1-4|TRBV7-9
ASSLNLAGIHEKLF
>TRBJ2-6|TRBV25-1
ASSERSGANVLT
>TRBJ1-2|TRBV11-2
ASSSEDSGDYGYT
>TRBJ1-5|TRBV20-1
SAPEQGDFQPQH
>TRBJ2-1|TRBV19
ASSIGWAASSYNEQF
>TRBJ2-2|TRBV7-8
ASSLATGTGVSYTGELF
>TRBJ2-2|TRBV6-4
ASSLWQDTGELF
>TRBJ1-1|TRBV13
ASSLAYIGTEAF
>TRBJ1-3|TRBV11-2
ASSSYPPLGGNTIY
>TRBJ2-1|TRBV9
ASSVDLEREGNEQF
>TRBJ2-1|TRBV10-3
AISRGREVDEQF
>TRBJ1-2|TRBV24-1
ATSDLGRDYGYT
>TRBJ1-5|TRBV28
ASSLFRWRKESNQPQH
>TRBJ2-3|TRBV12-3/TRBV12-4
ASSLGLAGGQWADTQY
>TRBJ2-7|TRBV12-3/TRBV12-4
ASSPGLAPGEQY
>TRBJ2-1|TRBV7-9
ASSDGRGTGGFHNEQF
>TRBJ2-2|TRBV6-2/TRBV6-3
ASSYLSGELF
>TRBJ2-7|TRBV9
ASSVTSGGASEQY
>TRBJ2-7|TRBV27
ASSSADRAYEQY
>TRBJ1-2|TRBV27
ASRKGPGQGGIYGYT
>TRBJ2-3|TRBV20-1
SAGALAGVDTQY
>TRBJ1-1|TRBV7-9
ASSSHYEAEAF
>TRBJ1-4|TRBV2
ASSEPAGTGEKLF
>TRBJ2-1|TRBV27
ASSLFRRNEQF
>TRBJ2-7|TRBV6-1
ASSHRDGTYEQY
>TRBJ2-7|TRBV12-3/TRBV12-4
ASSLAARPEQY
>TRBJ2-3|TRBV6-5
ASSPLGGLDTQY
>TRBJ2-5|TRBV27
ASSLAARENQETQY
>TRBJ1-2|TRBV6-2/TRBV6-3
ASSYSSQGNRGYT
>TRBJ2-7|TRBV27
ASSLSGYGYEQY
>TRBJ2-1|TRBV30
AWSLKAGEQF
>TRBJ1-1|TRBV6-6
ASSYDPELTEAF
>TRBJ2-7|TRBV9
ASSASGYSYEQY
>TRBJ2-4|TRBV6-6
ASRRQGVGAKNIQY
>TRBJ1-2|TRBV7-2
ASSLEAVSIYGYT
>TRBJ1-5|TRBV19
ASSITGGNQPQH
>TRBJ2-1|TRBV18
ASSITLGGHSSDEQF
>TRBJ2-3|TRBV6-2/TRBV6-3
ASSYPTSGGRYTQY
>TRBJ2-1|TRBV4-1
ASSQAPGINNEQF
>TRBJ2-7|TRBV29-1
SVVVRPNEQY
>TRBJ2-1|TRBV6-2/TRBV6-3
ASSSSSGRDEQF